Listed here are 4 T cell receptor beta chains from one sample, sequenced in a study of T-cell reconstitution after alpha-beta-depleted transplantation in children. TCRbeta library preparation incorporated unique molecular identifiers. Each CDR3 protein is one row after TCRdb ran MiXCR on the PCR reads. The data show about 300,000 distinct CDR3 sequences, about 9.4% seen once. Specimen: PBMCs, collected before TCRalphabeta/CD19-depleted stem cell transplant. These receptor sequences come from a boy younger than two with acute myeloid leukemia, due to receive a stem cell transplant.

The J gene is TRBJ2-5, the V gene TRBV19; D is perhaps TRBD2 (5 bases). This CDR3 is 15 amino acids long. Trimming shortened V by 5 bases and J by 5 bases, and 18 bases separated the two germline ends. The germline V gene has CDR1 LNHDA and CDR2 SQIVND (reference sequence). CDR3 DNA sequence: TGTGCCAGTAGTCCGCGGGCCAGGCTGGGGGAGACCCAGTACTTC. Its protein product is CASSPRARLGETQYF.

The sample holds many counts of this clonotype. The CDR3 DNA sequence: TGTGCCAGCAGTCGACAGGGGGGCCAGCCCCAGCATTTT. This sequence encodes CASSRQGGQPQHF. The rearrangement links TRBV2 to TRBJ1-5; 9 bases are shared with TRBD1. Germline V gene sequence: CDR1 SNHLY, CDR2 FYNNEI. V shed 5 bases and J 7 bases; nucleotides not matched to a gene: 3. This CDR3 comprises 13 residues.

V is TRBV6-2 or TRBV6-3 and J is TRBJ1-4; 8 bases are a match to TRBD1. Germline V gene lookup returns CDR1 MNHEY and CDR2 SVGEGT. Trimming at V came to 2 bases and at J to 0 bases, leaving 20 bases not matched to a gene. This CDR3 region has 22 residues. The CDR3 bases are TGTGCCAGCAGTTACATCTACGGACAATCGGGACAGGACCCTTCAACTAATGAAAAACTGTTTTTT. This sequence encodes CASSYIYGQSGQDPSTNEKLFF.

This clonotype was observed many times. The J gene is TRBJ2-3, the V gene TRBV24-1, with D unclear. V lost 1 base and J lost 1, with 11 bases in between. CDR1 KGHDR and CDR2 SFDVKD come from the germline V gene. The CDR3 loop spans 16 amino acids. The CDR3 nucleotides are TGTGCCACCAGTGATTTCCGGCTGACTGGCACAGATACGCAGTATTTT. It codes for CATSDFRLTGTDTQYF.